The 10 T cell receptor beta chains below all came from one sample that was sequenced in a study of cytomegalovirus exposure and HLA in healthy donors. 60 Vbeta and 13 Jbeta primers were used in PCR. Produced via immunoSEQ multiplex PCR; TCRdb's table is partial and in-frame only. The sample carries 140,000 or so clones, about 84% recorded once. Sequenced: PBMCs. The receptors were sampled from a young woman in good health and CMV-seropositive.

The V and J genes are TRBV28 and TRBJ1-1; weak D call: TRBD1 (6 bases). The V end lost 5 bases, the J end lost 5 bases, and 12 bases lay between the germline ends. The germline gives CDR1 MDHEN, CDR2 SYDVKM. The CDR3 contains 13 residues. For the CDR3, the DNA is TGTGCCAGCAGTATACAGGGACGGACTGAAGCTTTCTTT. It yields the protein CASSIQGRTEAFF.

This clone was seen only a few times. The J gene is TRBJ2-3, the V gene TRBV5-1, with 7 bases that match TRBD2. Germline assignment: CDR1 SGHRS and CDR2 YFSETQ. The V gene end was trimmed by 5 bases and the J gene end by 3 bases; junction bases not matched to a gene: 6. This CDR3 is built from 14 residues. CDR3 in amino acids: CASSRGGMTDTQYF. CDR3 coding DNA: TGCGCCAGCAGTCGCGGGGGTATGACAGATACGCAGTATTTT. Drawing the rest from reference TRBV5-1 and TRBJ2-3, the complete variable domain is KAGVTQTPRYLIKTRGQQVTLSCSPISGHRSVSWYQQTPGQGLQFLFEYFSETQRNKGNFPGRFSGRQFSNSRSEMNVSTLELGDSALYLCASSRGGMTDTQYFGPGTRLTVL.

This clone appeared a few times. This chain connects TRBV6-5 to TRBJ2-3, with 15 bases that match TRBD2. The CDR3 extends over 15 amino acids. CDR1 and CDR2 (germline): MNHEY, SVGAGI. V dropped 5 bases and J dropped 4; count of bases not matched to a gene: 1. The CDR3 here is CASSGLAGGPDTQYF. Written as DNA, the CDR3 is TGTGCCAGCAGTGGACTAGCGGGGGGGCCAGATACGCAGTATTTT.

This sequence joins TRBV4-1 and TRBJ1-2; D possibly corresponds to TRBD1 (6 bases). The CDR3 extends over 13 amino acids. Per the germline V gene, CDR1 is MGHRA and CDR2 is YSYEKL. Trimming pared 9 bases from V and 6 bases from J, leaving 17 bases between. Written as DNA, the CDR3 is TGCGCCAGTCTAGCGGGGGGCGCAAATGGCTACACCTTC. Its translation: CASLAGGANGYTF.

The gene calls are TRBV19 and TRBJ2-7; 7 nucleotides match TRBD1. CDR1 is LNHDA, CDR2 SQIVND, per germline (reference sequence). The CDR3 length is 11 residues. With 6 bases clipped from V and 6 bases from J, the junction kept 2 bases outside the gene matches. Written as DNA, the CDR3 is TGTGCCAGTAGGACAGGGCGCGAGCAGTACTTC. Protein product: CASRTGREQYF. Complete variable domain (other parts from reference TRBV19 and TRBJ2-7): DGGITQSPKYLFRKEGQNVTLSCEQNLNHDAMYWYRQDPGQGLRLIYYSQIVNDFQKGDIAEGYSVSREKKESFPLTVTSAQKNPTAFYLCASRTGREQYFGPGTRLTVT.

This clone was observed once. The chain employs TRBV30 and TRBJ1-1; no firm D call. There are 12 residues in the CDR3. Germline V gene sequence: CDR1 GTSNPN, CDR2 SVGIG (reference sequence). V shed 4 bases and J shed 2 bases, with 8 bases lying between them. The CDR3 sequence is CAWKAENTEAFF. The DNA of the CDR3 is TGTGCCTGGAAGGCGGAAAACACTGAAGCTTTCTTT.

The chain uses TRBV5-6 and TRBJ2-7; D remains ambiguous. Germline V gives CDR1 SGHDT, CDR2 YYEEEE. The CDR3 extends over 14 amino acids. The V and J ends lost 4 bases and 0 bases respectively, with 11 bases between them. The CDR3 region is CASSRGVNSYEQYF. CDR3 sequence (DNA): TGTGCCAGCAGCCGAGGAGTAAACTCCTACGAGCAGTACTTC.

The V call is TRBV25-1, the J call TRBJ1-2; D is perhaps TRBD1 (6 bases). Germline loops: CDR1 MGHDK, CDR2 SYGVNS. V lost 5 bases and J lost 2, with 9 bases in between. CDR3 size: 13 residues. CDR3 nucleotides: TGTGCCAGCAGTAACACAGGGAACTATGGCTACACCTTC. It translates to CASSNTGNYGYTF.

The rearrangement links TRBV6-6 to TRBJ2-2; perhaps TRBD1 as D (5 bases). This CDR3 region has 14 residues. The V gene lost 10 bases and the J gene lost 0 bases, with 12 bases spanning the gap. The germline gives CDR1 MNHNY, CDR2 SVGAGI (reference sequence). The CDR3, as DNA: TGTGCCACCTGGGGCAAGCCGAACACCGGGGAGCTGTTTTTT. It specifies CATWGKPNTGELFF.

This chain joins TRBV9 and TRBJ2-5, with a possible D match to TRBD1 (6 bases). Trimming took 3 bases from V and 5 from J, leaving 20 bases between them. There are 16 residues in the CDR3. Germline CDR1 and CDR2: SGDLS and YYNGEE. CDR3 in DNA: TGTGCCAGCAGCGCGCCCCCTATAGGGGGAATGGAGACCCAGTACTTC. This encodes CASSAPPIGGMETQYF.